This T cell receptor beta chain was found in a study of blood T cell repertoires in COVID-19. This clone was counted once. Data came from immunoSEQ multiplex PCR; TCRdb stores just in-frame clones and leaves some out. Here the sample spans 160,000 or so clones, more than 75% being singletons. CDR1 and CDR2 from the germline V gene are SGHAT and FQDESV (reference sequence). The V and J ends lost 5 bases and 2 bases respectively, with 16 bases between them. CDR3 length: 16 residues. This clonotype originated in a woman aged 50 to 60 who had recovered from COVID-19. The sequenced sample consisted of PBMCs or T cells enriched from blood (not recorded which). The chain employs TRBV11-1 and TRBJ2-1; a weak D match, TRBD2 (5 bases). The CDR3 reads CASSPGLAFTYNEQFF. The CDR3, as DNA: TGTGCCAGCAGCCCAGGACTTGCCTTCACCTACAATGAGCAGTTCTTC. The entire variable domain, with the rest obtained from reference TRBV11-1 and TRBJ2-1, is as follows: EAEVAQSPRYKITEKSQAVAFWCDPISGHATLYWYRQILGQGPELLVQFQDESVVDDSQLPKDRFSAERLKGVDSTLKIQPAELGDSAMYLCASSPGLAFTYNEQFFGPGTRLTVL.